Listed here are 25 T cell receptor beta chains from one sample, sequenced in a study of cytomegalovirus exposure and HLA in healthy donors. 60 Vbeta and 13 Jbeta primers were used in PCR. Libraries were prepared by immunoSEQ multiplex PCR; TCRdb keeps only in-frame clonotypes and omits some of them. The sample table sets out under 200,000 clones. Sequencing used PBMCs. The source of these receptors is a man aged 25-40 years in good health and CMV-seronegative.

CDR3 nucleotide sequence: TGTGCCAGCAGTGCCCATGCGACAGACCAAACCTACGAGCAGTACTTC. It translates to CASSAHATDQTYEQYF. The chain carries TRBV6-1 and TRBJ2-7, with D possibly matching TRBD1 (5 bases). Germline V gene sequence: CDR1 MNHNS, CDR2 SASEGT. V was trimmed by 4 bases and J by 2 bases, leaving 18 bases between them. The CDR3 length is 16 residues.

This sequence joins TRBV10-1 and TRBJ1-1, with D possibly being TRBD1 (6 bases). Trimming removed 3 bases from V and 1 base from J, with 15 bases in between. The V gene's germline CDR1 is WNHNN and CDR2 SYGVQD (reference sequence). The length of the CDR3 is 16 residues. CDR3 sequence reads: CASSEFFHRANTEAFF. DNA for the CDR3: TGCGCCAGCAGTGAATTTTTCCACAGGGCGAACACTGAAGCTTTCTTT.

The rearrangement uses TRBV7-8 and TRBJ2-3, with TRBD2 identical over 8 bases. J lost 0 bases, V lost 6 bases, and 8 bases had no gene match. The germline gives CDR1 SGHVS, CDR2 FQNEAQ. This CDR3 spans 16 amino acids. CDR3 protein: CASRFGSSGSTDTQYF. CDR3 DNA: TGTGCCAGCAGGTTCGGTTCTAGCGGGAGCACAGATACGCAGTATTTT.

V usage is TRBV6-6 and J usage is TRBJ2-7; TRBD1 might be the D (6 bases). Trimming took off 6 bases at V and 0 bases at J, with 9 bases between the two ends. Germline V gives CDR1 MNHNY, CDR2 SVGAGI (reference sequence). The CDR3 has 13 residues. The CDR3 loop reads CASRTGSSYEQYF. The CDR3 DNA follows: TGTGCCAGCAGAACAGGGAGCTCCTACGAGCAGTACTTC.

This chain connects TRBV28 to TRBJ2-7, with 10 bases that match TRBD2. Germline V gene lookup returns CDR1 MDHEN and CDR2 SYDVKM. This CDR3 has 14 amino acids. V trimming: 8 bases; J trimming: 4 bases; junction bases outside the gene matches: 8. CDR3 bases: TGTGCCAGCTTGACCACTAGCGGGATGTACGAGCAGTACTTC. As protein: CASLTTSGMYEQYF.

V gene TRBV9 combines with J gene TRBJ2-2; 9 bases are shared with TRBD2. The germline CDR1 and CDR2 sequences are SGDLS and YYNGEE. The CDR3 loop spans 15 amino acids. V was clipped by 4 bases and J by 6 bases; unmatched bases: 7. The CDR3 DNA follows: TGTGCCAGCAGCCCCCGGGAGCGGGAGGCCGGGGAGCTGTTTTTT. It yields the protein CASSPREREAGELFF.

V gene TRBV7-9 combines with J gene TRBJ1-5; D perhaps matches TRBD1 (5 bases). V was shortened by 5 bases and J by 2 bases, with 7 bases between the two germline ends. Germline-derived CDR1 and CDR2 are SEHNR and FQNEAQ (reference sequence). The CDR3 is made up of 13 amino acids. The CDR3 protein is CASSGAGNQPQHF. For the CDR3, the DNA is TGTGCCAGCAGCGGGGCGGGCAATCAGCCCCAGCATTTT.

The chain is built from TRBV18 and TRBJ2-3; 8 bases are a match to TRBD2. J was trimmed by 5 bases and V by 8 bases; bases with no gene match: 9. The CDR3 consists of 14 residues. Germline CDR1 KGHSH, CDR2 LQKENI. The CDR3 DNA follows: TGTGCCAGCGAAACTAGCGGCGGTGGAGATACGCAGTATTTT. Its protein product is CASETSGGGDTQYF.

The CDR3 reads CASSPPGGGRGEKLFF. CDR3 coding DNA: TGTGCCAGTTCTCCTCCTGGTGGGGGGAGGGGTGAAAAACTGTTTTTT. The chain has TRBV19 and TRBJ1-4, with D possibly TRBD1 on 5 matching bases. Germline CDR1 and CDR2: LNHDA and SQIVND (reference sequence). This CDR3 contains 16 residues. The V end lost 8 bases, the J end lost 7 bases, and 23 bases lay between the germline ends.

V usage is TRBV20-1 and J usage is TRBJ2-7; the D gene is possibly TRBD1 (6 bases). The length of the CDR3 is 11 residues. Trimming removed 5 bases from V and 9 bases from J, with 14 bases in between. Germline V gene lookup returns CDR1 DFQATT and CDR2 SNEGSKA (reference sequence). The CDR3 reads CSALTGLWQYF. The CDR3 nucleotides read TGCAGTGCTCTTACAGGGTTGTGGCAGTACTTC.

V usage is TRBV18 and J usage is TRBJ2-1; the match to TRBD2 covers 10 bases. Germline V lookup: CDR1 KGHSH, CDR2 LQKENI. The junction had 2 bases not matched to a gene; V was cut back by 3 bases and J by 3 bases. CDR3 size: 15 residues. CDR3 residues: CASSPLAGDYNEQFF. The DNA of the CDR3 is TGTGCCAGCTCACCCCTAGCGGGGGACTACAATGAGCAGTTCTTC.

This chain links TRBV4-1 with TRBJ1-4; D is possibly TRBD1 (5 bases). The CDR3 runs 15 residues. Trimming left V 2 bases short and J 6 bases short, with 13 bases between. Germline V CDR1 and CDR2: MGHRA, YSYEKL. CDR3 sequence (DNA): TGCGCCAGCAGCCAAATTGGGGGGGAGGATGAAAAACTGTTTTTT. Amino acid sequence: CASSQIGGEDEKLFF.

The rearrangement links TRBV28 to TRBJ2-1, with TRBD2 identical over 10 bases. The CDR3 runs 14 residues. CDR1 MDHEN and CDR2 SYDVKM come from the germline V gene. Trimming cost V 8 bases and J 3 bases; bases outside gene matches: 4. CDR3 in amino acids: CASATSGDYNEQFF. CDR3 coding DNA: TGTGCCAGCGCCACTAGCGGGGACTACAATGAGCAGTTCTTC.

CDR3 in DNA: TGCGCCAGCACCCGGACTAGCGGGGGAGAGACCCAGTACTTC. This sequence encodes CASTRTSGGETQYF. The chain combines TRBV5-1 with TRBJ2-5; 13 bases map to TRBD2. Germline values: CDR1 SGHRS, CDR2 YFSETQ. The CDR3 consists of 14 residues. V lost 6 bases to trimming and J lost 4 bases; unmatched junction nucleotides: 3.

The chain carries TRBV11-3 and TRBJ1-6; 7 bases agree with TRBD1. V was pared by 6 bases and J by 5 bases, with 7 bases of the junction left unmatched. Germline CDR1 reads SGHNT; CDR2 reads YENEEA. The CDR3 sequence is 15 residues long. DNA for the CDR3: TGTGCCAGCAGTGAAACCGGGACAGATAATTCACCCCTCCACTTT. Its protein product is CASSETGTDNSPLHF.

The V call is TRBV28, the J call TRBJ2-2; 7 positions match TRBD2. This CDR3 is 20 amino acids long. V dropped 1 base and J dropped 3; count of bases not matched to a gene: 17. CDR1 and CDR2 (germline): MDHEN, SYDVKM. CDR3 region: CASSLSAGWEWEGHTGELFF. The CDR3 nucleotides are TGTGCCAGCAGTTTATCGGCCGGGTGGGAGTGGGAGGGCCACACCGGGGAGCTGTTTTTT.

The chain carries TRBV10-1 and TRBJ2-3, with a weak D call TRBD2 (6 bases). Trimming took off 5 bases at V and 1 base at J, with 10 bases between the two ends. This CDR3 is 14 amino acids long. The germline CDR1 and CDR2 sequences are WNHNN and SYGVQD (reference sequence). CDR3 sequence (DNA): TGCGCCAGCAGTCCGGGACTTCGCACAGATACGCAGTATTTT. Protein: CASSPGLRTDTQYF.

The rearrangement links TRBV7-9 to TRBJ1-5; 12 bases match TRBD1. CDR3 length equals 16 residues. Per germline, CDR1 SEHNR and CDR2 FQNEAQ (reference sequence). The V and J ends lost 1 base and 7 bases, in that order; junction bases with no gene match: 5. In DNA form, the CDR3 reads TGTGCCAGCAGCTTAGGGGTGGGACAGGGGGCCCAGCCCCAGCATTTT. It yields the protein CASSLGVGQGAQPQHF.

A remark on this clone: Other DNA sequences of this sample code for an identical CDR3. The CDR3 DNA is TGTGCCAGCAGTTACTCGGGGACAGGAGACTCCTACGAGCAGTACTTC. This codes for CASSYSGTGDSYEQYF. This chain links TRBV6-5 with TRBJ2-7; the match to TRBD1 covers 8 bases. V was clipped by 0 bases and J by 0 bases; unmatched bases: 4. The CDR3 covers 16 residues. CDR1 is MNHEY and CDR2 is SVGAGI in the germline V gene.

This chain joins TRBV29-1 and TRBJ2-5, with TRBD2 identical over 7 bases. The J call may be faulty, since TRBJ2-7 better matches the DNA end. The CDR3 totals 15 residues. Germline V CDR1 and CDR2: SQVTM, ANQGSEA. For the CDR3, the DNA is TGCAGCGTTGAGGGGGGGGACTTTCTCACCTACGAGCAGTACTTC. Translating it yields CSVEGGDFLTYEQYF.

V and J are TRBV6-1 and TRBJ2-1; 9 nucleotides line up with TRBD1. The CDR3 sequence is 15 residues long. With V trimmed by 3 bases and J by 4 bases, 4 bases remained unmatched. The V gene's germline CDR1 is MNHNS and CDR2 SASEGT. DNA of the CDR3: TGTGCCAGCAGTGATTACAGGGGGCTATACAATGAGCAGTTCTTC. Protein: CASSDYRGLYNEQFF.

The rearrangement joins TRBV4-3 to TRBJ2-7; TRBD2 is a possible D gene (5 bases). Per the germline V gene, CDR1 is LGHNA and CDR2 is YSLEER. V was shortened by 0 bases and J by 5 bases, with 11 bases between the two germline ends. The CDR3 length is 14 residues. The CDR3 bases are TGCGCCAGCAGCCAAGAGCCGGGAAGCCACGAGCAGTACTTC. This sequence encodes CASSQEPGSHEQYF.

J is TRBJ1-3 and V is TRBV6-6; a weak D match, TRBD1 (5 bases). Germline-derived CDR1 and CDR2 are MNHNY and SVGAGI (reference sequence). Trimming left V 7 bases short and J 0 bases short, with 7 bases between. The CDR3 consists of 13 residues. The CDR3 protein is CASTGLSGNTIYF. The CDR3 nucleotides are TGTGCCAGCACGGGACTCTCTGGAAACACCATATATTTT.

The chain has TRBV28 and TRBJ1-1; 7 bases map to TRBD1. This CDR3 region has 14 residues. CDR1 is MDHEN and CDR2 is SYDVKM in the germline V gene. Germline trimming cut 6 bases from V and 0 bases from J; bases unmatched to any gene: 4. CDR3 nucleotides: TGTGCCAGCAGGACGGGACAGATGAACACTGAAGCTTTCTTT. Translating it yields CASRTGQMNTEAFF.

The chain joins TRBV9 to TRBJ1-5; D unresolved. The CDR3 is 13 amino acids. V was clipped by 2 bases and J by 6 bases, with 9 bases between them. The germline gives CDR1 SGDLS, CDR2 YYNGEE. The CDR3, as DNA: TGTGCCAGCAGCGTCGGTCTCGGTCAGCCCCAGCATTTT. It translates to CASSVGLGQPQHF.